Listed here are 20 T cell receptor beta chains from one sample, sequenced in a study of CD8+ T cells in alopecia areata. RNA, once extracted, was reverse transcribed into cDNA for use as the sequencing template. The method was immunoSEQ multiplex PCR; TCRdb's version includes in-frame clones alone and lacks a portion of them. The profile shows tens of thousands of clones, roughly 80% of them singletons. Sequenced: NKG2D-low CD8+ T cells sorted from blood. These receptors were taken from a human donor with alopecia areata.

The V and J genes are TRBV2 and TRBJ2-3, with 8 bases fitting TRBD2. Germline CDR1 is SNHLY and CDR2 is FYNNEI. The CDR3 totals 15 residues. V was pared by 3 bases and J by 4 bases, with 6 bases of the junction left unmatched. The CDR3 protein is CASSDVAGSADTQYF. CDR3 DNA sequence: TGTGCCAGCAGTGATGTAGCGGGGTCGGCAGATACGCAGTATTTT. The full variable domain, in which reference TRBV2 and TRBJ2-3 provide the parts outside the CDR3, is EPEVTQTPSHQVTQMGQEVILRCVPISNHLYFYWYRQILGQKVEFLVSFYNNEISEKSEIFDDQFSVERPDGSNFTLKIRSTKLEDSAMYFCASSDVAGSADTQYFGPGTRLTVL.

J is TRBJ2-5 and V is TRBV5-4, with D tentatively TRBD2 (5 bases). Germline V gene lookup returns CDR1 SGHNT and CDR2 YYREEE (reference sequence). The V end was cut by 4 bases, the J end by 1 base, with 14 bases between. This CDR3 comprises 15 residues. The CDR3 DNA follows: TGTGCCAGCAGCGAGGACCCAGGAGGCCAAGAGACCCAGTACTTC. Amino acids: CASSEDPGGQETQYF.

The V call is TRBV7-9, the J call TRBJ1-1; D remains ambiguous. V was cut by 1 base and J by 3 bases, with 3 bases left in between. Germline loops: CDR1 SEHNR, CDR2 FQNEAQ (reference sequence). The CDR3 is 12 residues long. Written as DNA, the CDR3 is TGTGCCAGCAGCTTAGGATACACTGAAGCTTTCTTT. This sequence encodes CASSLGYTEAFF.

The chain employs TRBV7-2 and TRBJ1-2, with D perhaps TRBD1 (5 bases). V was clipped by 1 base and J by 6 bases, with 6 bases between them. Germline lookup yields CDR1 SGHTA and CDR2 FQGNSA. The CDR3 covers 12 residues. The CDR3 is CASSLGGHGYTF. The CDR3 DNA follows: TGTGCCAGCAGCTTAGGGGGACATGGCTACACCTTC.

This chain uses TRBV5-4 with TRBJ1-1, with no clear D. V shed 4 bases and J shed 3 bases, with 13 bases lying between them. The CDR3 sequence is 14 residues long. CDR1 is SGHNT and CDR2 is YYREEE in the germline V gene (reference sequence). CDR3 protein: CASSPTSGDTEAFF. The CDR3 region has the DNA TGTGCCAGCAGCCCCACGTCAGGCGACACTGAAGCTTTCTTT.

This chain links TRBV6-5 with TRBJ2-2, with a tentative D call TRBD2 (6 bases). This CDR3 spans 13 amino acids. With 8 bases removed from V and 4 bases from J, the gap between germline ends came to 11 bases. CDR1 is MNHEY and CDR2 is SVGAGI in the germline V gene. CDR3 DNA sequence: TGTGCCAGCGGGCTCGGGGGCACCGGGGAGCTGTTTTTT. This translates into CASGLGGTGELFF.

This clone is classed as medium-sized. J is TRBJ2-1 and V is TRBV6-4; TRBD2 agrees at 10 bases. Trimming cost V 3 bases and J 9 bases; bases outside gene matches: 8. The CDR3 runs 15 residues. In germline, CDR1 is MRHNA, CDR2 SNTAGT. The CDR3 DNA sequence: TGTGCCAGCAGTGAAGCTAGCGGGAGTTTGGGTGAGCAGTTCTTC. This gives the protein CASSEASGSLGEQFF.

V and J are TRBV6-4 and TRBJ2-3, with 10 bases matching TRBD2. Germline V lookup: CDR1 MRHNA, CDR2 SNTAGT. The CDR3 length is 14 residues. After removal of 3 bases from V and 4 bases from J, the junction contained 1 base not matched to a gene. The CDR3 sequence is CASSESGGADTQYF. DNA of the CDR3: TGTGCCAGCAGTGAAAGCGGGGGGGCAGATACGCAGTATTTT.

V gene TRBV7-9 combines with J gene TRBJ2-3; 8 bases match TRBD2. V was pared by 5 bases and J by 2 bases, with 9 bases of the junction left unmatched. Germline V CDR1 and CDR2: SEHNR, FQNEAQ (reference sequence). This CDR3 has 16 residues. For the CDR3, the DNA is TGTGCCAGCAGCCCCCGGGGGGGCAGGGACACAGATACGCAGTATTTT. It codes for CASSPRGGRDTDTQYF.

V is TRBV4-1 and J is TRBJ2-7; 14 nucleotides agree with TRBD2. The CDR3 has 19 residues. CDR1 is MGHRA and CDR2 is YSYEKL in the germline V gene. After removal of 0 bases from V and 2 bases from J, the junction contained 9 bases not matched to a gene. The CDR3 is CASSQDVGTSGSPPYEQYF. Here the CDR3 DNA reads TGCGCCAGCAGCCAAGATGTGGGGACTAGCGGGAGTCCGCCCTACGAGCAGTACTTC.

The genes are TRBV7-9 and TRBJ2-7; 8 bases align to TRBD1. The CDR3 consists of 13 residues. Germline values: CDR1 SEHNR, CDR2 FQNEAQ (reference sequence). Unmatched junction bases numbered 1, after V lost 2 bases and J lost 4 bases. CDR3 nucleotides: TGTGCCAGCAGCTTACAGGGGGCTTACGAGCAGTACTTC. Amino acid sequence: CASSLQGAYEQYF.

The V and J genes are TRBV4-3 and TRBJ2-7, with D uncertain. The CDR3 is 15 amino acids. Trimming cost V 0 bases and J 2 bases, with 11 bases left between them. Germline V gives CDR1 LGHNA, CDR2 YSLEER. The CDR3 here is CASSQDFGRTYEQYF. In DNA, the CDR3 is TGCGCCAGCAGCCAAGATTTTGGCAGGACCTACGAGCAGTACTTC.

The chain combines TRBV13 with TRBJ2-4; 8 nucleotides line up with TRBD1. The CDR3 covers 14 residues. After removal of 5 bases from V and 5 bases from J, the junction contained 5 bases not matched to a gene. Germline V gene sequence: CDR1 PRHDT, CDR2 FYEKMQ (reference sequence). The DNA for the CDR3 is TGTGCCAGCAGCCGGACAGGGCGCGAAAACATTCAGTACTTC. It codes for CASSRTGRENIQYF.

This clone came up a few times. The chain employs TRBV7-2 and TRBJ2-6; perhaps TRBD1 as D (5 bases). V was pared by 1 base and J by 4 bases, with 8 bases between. Germline CDR1 SGHTA, CDR2 FQGNSA. The CDR3 has 15 residues. The CDR3 loop is CASSLGGAGANVLTF. For the CDR3, the DNA is TGTGCCAGCAGCTTAGGTGGGGCAGGGGCCAACGTCCTGACTTTC.

The gene calls are TRBV2 and TRBJ2-1, with D unresolved. Germline CDR1 is SNHLY and CDR2 is FYNNEI. The V end lost 6 bases, the J end lost 6 bases, and 9 bases lay between the germline ends. The CDR3 sequence is 12 residues long. CDR3 in DNA: TGTGCCAGCAGAATGATTTCCAATGAGCAGTTCTTC. Translated, it gives CASRMISNEQFF.

This sequence joins TRBV29-1 and TRBJ2-1; D is perhaps TRBD2 (5 bases). The CDR3 consists of 16 residues. The V gene lost 0 bases and the J gene lost 2 bases, with 14 bases spanning the gap. Looked up from germline, CDR1 is SQVTM and CDR2 is ANQGSEA. The CDR3 DNA reads TGCAGCGTTGAAGAGGCAGCGGTGATAACCTACAATGAGCAGTTCTTC. Protein sequence: CSVEEAAVITYNEQFF.

The rearrangement joins TRBV2 to TRBJ2-1, with D unresolved. Germline V gives CDR1 SNHLY, CDR2 FYNNEI. This CDR3 comprises 12 residues. The V and J ends lost 3 bases and 6 bases respectively, with 6 bases between them. CDR3 region: CASSDGSNEQFF. CDR3 DNA sequence: TGTGCCAGCAGTGATGGCAGCAATGAGCAGTTCTTC.

This chain uses TRBV27 with TRBJ2-7; 8 bases map to TRBD2. Trimming at V came to 7 bases and at J to 12 bases, leaving 5 bases not matched to a gene. Per germline, CDR1 MNHEY and CDR2 SMNVEV (reference sequence). The CDR3 extends over 10 amino acids. CDR3 loop: CASMGREVYF. CDR3 in DNA: TGTGCCAGCATGGGGCGGGAGGTGTACTTC.

The chain carries TRBV27 and TRBJ2-7; D possibly corresponds to TRBD1 (6 bases). Trimming shortened V by 3 bases and J by 1 base, and 7 bases separated the two germline ends. CDR1 is MNHEY, CDR2 SMNVEV, per germline (reference sequence). The length of the CDR3 is 13 residues. This CDR3 reads CASSFTGSYEQYF. The CDR3, as DNA: TGTGCCAGCAGTTTCACAGGGTCCTACGAGCAGTACTTC.

This sequence joins TRBV29-1 and TRBJ2-7; D may be TRBD1 (6 bases). V gave up 1 base and J gave up 4 bases, with 17 bases separating them. Germline CDR1 is SQVTM and CDR2 is ANQGSEA. The CDR3 is made up of 15 amino acids. The CDR3 bases are TGCAGCGTTGAAGGAGGGGGACACACGCTTTACGAGCAGTACTTC. Encoded protein: CSVEGGGHTLYEQYF.